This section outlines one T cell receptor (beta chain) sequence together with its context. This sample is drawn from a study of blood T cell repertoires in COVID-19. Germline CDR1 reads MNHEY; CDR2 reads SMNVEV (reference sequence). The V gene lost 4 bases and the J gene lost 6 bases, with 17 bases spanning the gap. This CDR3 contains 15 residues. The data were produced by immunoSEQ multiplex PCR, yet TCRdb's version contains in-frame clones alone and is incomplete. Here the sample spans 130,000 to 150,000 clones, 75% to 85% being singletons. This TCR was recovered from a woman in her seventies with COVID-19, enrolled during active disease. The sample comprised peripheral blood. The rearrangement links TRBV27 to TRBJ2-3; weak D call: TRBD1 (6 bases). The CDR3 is CASSWQGRAVDTQYF. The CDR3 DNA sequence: TGTGCCAGCAGTTGGCAGGGGCGGGCGGTTGATACGCAGTATTTT.